Detailed here is one TCR beta chain. What it recognizes is unknown. These data belong to a study of CD8 T cells in ankylosing spondylitis. Findings and caveats of the study: In reactive arthritis synovial fluid and blood, some motif variants had been reported before. For ankylosing spondylitis blood, a TCR beta motif of eight or nine highly homologous variants appeared characteristic. Reportedly, matched ankylosing spondylitis synovial fluid was significantly enriched for disease-linked clones.

For TCR beta, libraries came from quantitative 5'-RACE with molecular barcodes. TCRdb reprocessed the 5' RACE reads with MiXCR, giving one entry per CDR3 protein. The sample consists of roughly 700,000 distinct CDR3 sequences, roughly 19% of them appearing once. This clonotype originated in a male donor with ankylosing spondylitis. Sequencing was carried out using blood, either unsorted or a sorted T cell fraction (not recorded which).

CDR3 residues: CASRRENIQYF. In DNA form, the CDR3 reads TGTGCCAGTAGGAGGGAAAACATTCAGTACTTC. The chain uses TRBV19 and TRBJ2-4; possibly TRBD2 for D (5 bases). Germline CDR1 reads LNHDA; CDR2 reads SQIVND (reference sequence). V dropped 6 bases and J dropped 5 bases, with 5 bases sitting between them. This CDR3 has 11 residues.